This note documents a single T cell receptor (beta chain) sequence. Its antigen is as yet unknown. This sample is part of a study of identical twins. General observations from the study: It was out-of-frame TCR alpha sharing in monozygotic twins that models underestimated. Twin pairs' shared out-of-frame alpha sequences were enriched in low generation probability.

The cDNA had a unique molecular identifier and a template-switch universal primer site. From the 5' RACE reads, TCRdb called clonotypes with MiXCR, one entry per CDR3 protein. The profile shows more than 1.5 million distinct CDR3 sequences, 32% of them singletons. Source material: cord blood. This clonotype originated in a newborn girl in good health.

CDR3 loop: CATSDEGPPPNEKLFF. The DNA of the CDR3 is TGTGCCACCAGTGATGAGGGTCCCCCACCTAATGAAAAACTGTTTTTT. The chain uses TRBV24-1 and TRBJ1-4; D is unresolved. The germline V gene encodes CDR1 KGHDR and CDR2 SFDVKD. V was trimmed by 3 bases and J by 3 bases, leaving 13 bases between them. CDR3 size: 16 residues.